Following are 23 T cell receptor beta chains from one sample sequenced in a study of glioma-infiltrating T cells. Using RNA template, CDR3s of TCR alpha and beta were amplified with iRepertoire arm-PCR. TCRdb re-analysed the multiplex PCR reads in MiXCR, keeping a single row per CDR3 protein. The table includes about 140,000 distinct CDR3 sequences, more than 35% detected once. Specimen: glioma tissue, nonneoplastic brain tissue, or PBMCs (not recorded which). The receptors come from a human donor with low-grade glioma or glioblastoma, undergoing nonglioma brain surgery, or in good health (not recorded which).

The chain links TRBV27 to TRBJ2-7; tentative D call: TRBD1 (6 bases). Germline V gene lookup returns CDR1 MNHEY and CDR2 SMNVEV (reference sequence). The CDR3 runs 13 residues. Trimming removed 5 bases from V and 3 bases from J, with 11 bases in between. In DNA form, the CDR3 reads TGTGCCAGCAGTACAACAGGGTACTACGAGCAGTACTTC. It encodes CASSTTGYYEQYF.

CDR3 amino acids: CSAPRGGSQETQYF. Written as DNA, the CDR3 is TGCAGTGCCCCAAGGGGGGGAAGTCAAGAGACCCAGTACTTC. The J gene is TRBJ2-5, the V gene TRBV20-1; D might be TRBD2 (7 bases). Per the germline V gene, CDR1 is DFQATT and CDR2 is SNEGSKA (reference sequence). The CDR3 loop spans 14 amino acids. V dropped 6 bases and J dropped 2 bases, with 16 bases sitting between them.

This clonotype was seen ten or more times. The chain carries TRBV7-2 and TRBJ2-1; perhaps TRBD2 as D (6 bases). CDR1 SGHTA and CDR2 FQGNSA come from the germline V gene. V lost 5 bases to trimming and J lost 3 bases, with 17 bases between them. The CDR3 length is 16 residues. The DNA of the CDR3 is TGTGCCAGCAGCCCCCAAGGTGCGGGAAACTACAATGAGCAGTTCTTC. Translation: CASSPQGAGNYNEQFF.

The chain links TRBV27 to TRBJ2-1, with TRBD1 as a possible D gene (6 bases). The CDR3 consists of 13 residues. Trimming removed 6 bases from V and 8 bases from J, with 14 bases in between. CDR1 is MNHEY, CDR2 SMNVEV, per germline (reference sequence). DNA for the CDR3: TGTGCCAGCAGCGGAACAGGGCTGGATGAGCAGTTCTTC. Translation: CASSGTGLDEQFF.

Written as DNA, the CDR3 is TGTGCCAGCAGCCCGGGACAGATAGGCTACACCTTC. It yields the protein CASSPGQIGYTF. The chain links TRBV7-9 to TRBJ1-2; 7 nucleotides agree with TRBD1. The CDR3 runs to 12 residues. J lost 8 bases, V lost 5 bases, and 5 bases had no gene match. CDR1 SEHNR and CDR2 FQNEAQ come from the germline V gene (reference sequence).

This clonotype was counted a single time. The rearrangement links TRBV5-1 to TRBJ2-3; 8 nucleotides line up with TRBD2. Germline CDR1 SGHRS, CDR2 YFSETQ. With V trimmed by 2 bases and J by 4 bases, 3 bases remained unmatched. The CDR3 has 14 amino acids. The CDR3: CASSLAGVSDTQYF. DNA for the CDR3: TGCGCCAGCAGCTTAGCGGGAGTTTCAGATACGCAGTATTTT.

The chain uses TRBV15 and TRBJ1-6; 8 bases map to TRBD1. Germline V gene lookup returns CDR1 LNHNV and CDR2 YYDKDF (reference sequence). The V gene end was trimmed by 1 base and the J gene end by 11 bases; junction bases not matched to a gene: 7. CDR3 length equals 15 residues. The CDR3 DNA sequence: TGTGCCACCAGCAGAGGCCCAGACAGGGGCCCACCCCTCCACTTT. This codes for CATSRGPDRGPPLHF.

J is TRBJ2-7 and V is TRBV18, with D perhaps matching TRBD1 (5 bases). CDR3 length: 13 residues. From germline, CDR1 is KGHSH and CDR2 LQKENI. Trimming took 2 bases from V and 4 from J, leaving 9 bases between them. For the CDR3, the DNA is TGTGCCAGCTCACCAATAGCAGGGTACGAGCAGTACTTC. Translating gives CASSPIAGYEQYF.

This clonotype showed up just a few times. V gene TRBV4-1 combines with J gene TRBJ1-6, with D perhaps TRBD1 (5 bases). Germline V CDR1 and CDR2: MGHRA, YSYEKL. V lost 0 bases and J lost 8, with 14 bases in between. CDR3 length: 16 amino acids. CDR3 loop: CASSQDSAGFYSPLHF. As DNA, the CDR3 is TGCGCCAGCAGCCAAGATAGCGCAGGGTTTTATTCACCCCTCCACTTT.

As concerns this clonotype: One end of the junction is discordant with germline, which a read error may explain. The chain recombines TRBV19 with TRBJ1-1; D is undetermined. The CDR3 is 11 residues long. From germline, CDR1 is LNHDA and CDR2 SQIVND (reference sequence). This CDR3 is CASSIGTSCDF. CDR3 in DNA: TGTGCCAGTAGTATCGGAACGTCTTGTGACTTT.

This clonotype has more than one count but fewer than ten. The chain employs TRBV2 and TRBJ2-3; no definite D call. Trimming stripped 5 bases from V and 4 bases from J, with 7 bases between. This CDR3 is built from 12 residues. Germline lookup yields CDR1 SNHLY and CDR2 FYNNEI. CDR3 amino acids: CASSPVADTQYF. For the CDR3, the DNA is TGTGCCAGCAGTCCGGTCGCAGATACGCAGTATTTT.

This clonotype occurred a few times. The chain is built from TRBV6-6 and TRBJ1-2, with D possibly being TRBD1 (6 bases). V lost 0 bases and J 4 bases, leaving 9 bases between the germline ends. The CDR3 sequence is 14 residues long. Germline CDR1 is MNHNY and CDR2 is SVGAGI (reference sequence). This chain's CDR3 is CASSYSTGAYGYTF. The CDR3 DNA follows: TGTGCCAGCAGTTACTCGACAGGAGCCTATGGCTACACCTTC.

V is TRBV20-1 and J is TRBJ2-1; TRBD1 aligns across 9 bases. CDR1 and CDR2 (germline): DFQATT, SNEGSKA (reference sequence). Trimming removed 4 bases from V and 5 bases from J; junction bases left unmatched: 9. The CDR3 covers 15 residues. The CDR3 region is CSATPGQGSNNEQFF. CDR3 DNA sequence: TGCAGTGCTACGCCGGGACAGGGAAGTAACAATGAGCAGTTCTTC.

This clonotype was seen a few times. CDR3 protein: CSARRKPGLAGVEQFF. The CDR3 DNA reads as TGCAGTGCTAGGAGAAAGCCGGGACTAGCTGGGGTTGAGCAGTTCTTC. The chain uses TRBV20-1 and TRBJ2-1; 9 bases are shared with TRBD2. CDR1 and CDR2 from the germline V gene are DFQATT and SNEGSKA (reference sequence). With V trimmed by 3 bases and J by 9 bases, 15 bases remained unmatched. The CDR3 has 16 residues.

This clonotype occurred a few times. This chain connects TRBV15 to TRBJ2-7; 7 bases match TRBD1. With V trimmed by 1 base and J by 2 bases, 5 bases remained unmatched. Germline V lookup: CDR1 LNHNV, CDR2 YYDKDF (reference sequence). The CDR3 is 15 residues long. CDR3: CATSRGPGTAYEQYF. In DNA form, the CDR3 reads TGTGCCACCAGCAGAGGTCCCGGGACAGCCTACGAGCAGTACTTC. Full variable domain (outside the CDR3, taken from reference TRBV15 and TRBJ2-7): DAMVIQNPRYQVTQFGKPVTLSCSQTLNHNVMYWYQQKSSQAPKLLFHYYDKDFNNEADTPDNFQSRRPNTSFCFLDIRSPGLGDTAMYLCATSRGPGTAYEQYFGPGTRLTVT.

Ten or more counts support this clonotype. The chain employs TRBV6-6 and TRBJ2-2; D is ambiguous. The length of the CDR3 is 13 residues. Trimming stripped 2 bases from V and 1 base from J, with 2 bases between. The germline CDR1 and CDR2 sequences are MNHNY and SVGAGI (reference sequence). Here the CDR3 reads CASSYQNTGELFF. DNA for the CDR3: TGTGCCAGCAGTTACCAGAACACCGGGGAGCTGTTTTTT.

The CDR3 nucleotides are TGTGCCAGCAGTCCTGGAGGGGTAGCGTACGAGCAGTACTTC. This encodes CASSPGGVAYEQYF. This rearrangement joins TRBV11-1 to TRBJ2-7, with D tentatively TRBD2 (6 bases). Between the trimmed V and J ends, which lost 6 bases and 4 bases, there was a span of 16 bases. Germline V gene sequence: CDR1 SGHAT, CDR2 FQDESV (reference sequence). The CDR3 extends over 14 amino acids.

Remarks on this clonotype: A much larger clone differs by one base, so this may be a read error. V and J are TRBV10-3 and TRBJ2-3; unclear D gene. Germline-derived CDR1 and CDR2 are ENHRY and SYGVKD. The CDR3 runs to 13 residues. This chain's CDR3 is CASSLPLTNTQYF. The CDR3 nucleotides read TGTGCCAGCAGTTTACCTCTTACAAATACGCAGTATTTT.

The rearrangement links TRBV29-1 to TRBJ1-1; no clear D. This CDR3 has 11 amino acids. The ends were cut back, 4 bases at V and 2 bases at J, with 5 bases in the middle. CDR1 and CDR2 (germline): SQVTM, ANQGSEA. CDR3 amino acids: CSVGINTEAFF. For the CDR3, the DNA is TGCAGCGTTGGGATAAACACTGAAGCTTTCTTT.

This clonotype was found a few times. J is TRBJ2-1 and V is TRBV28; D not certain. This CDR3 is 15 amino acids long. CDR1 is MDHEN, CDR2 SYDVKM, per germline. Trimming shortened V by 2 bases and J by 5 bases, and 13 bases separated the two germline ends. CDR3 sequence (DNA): TGTGCCAGCAGTTTAGATGTCGGCGGCAACAATGAGCAGTTCTTC. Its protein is CASSLDVGGNNEQFF.

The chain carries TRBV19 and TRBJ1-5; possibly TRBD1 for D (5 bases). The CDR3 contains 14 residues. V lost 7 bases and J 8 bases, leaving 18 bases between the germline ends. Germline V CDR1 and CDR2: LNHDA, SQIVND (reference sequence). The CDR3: CASTGLQGREPQHF. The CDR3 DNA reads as TGTGCCAGTACCGGCCTCCAGGGACGAGAGCCCCAGCATTTT.

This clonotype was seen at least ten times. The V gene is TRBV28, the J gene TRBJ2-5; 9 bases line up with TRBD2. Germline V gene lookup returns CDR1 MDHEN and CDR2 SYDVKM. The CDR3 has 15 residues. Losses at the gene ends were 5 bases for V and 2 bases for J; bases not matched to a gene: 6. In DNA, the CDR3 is TGTGCCAGCAGTACTAGCGGGTATTATCAAGAGACCCAGTACTTC. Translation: CASSTSGYYQETQYF.

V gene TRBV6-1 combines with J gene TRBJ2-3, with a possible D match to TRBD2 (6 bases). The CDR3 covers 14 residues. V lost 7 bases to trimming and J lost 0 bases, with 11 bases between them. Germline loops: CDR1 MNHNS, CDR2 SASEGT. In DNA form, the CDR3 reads TGTGCCAGCAATCCTAGCGATAGCACAGATACGCAGTATTTT. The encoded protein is CASNPSDSTDTQYF.